This TCR beta chain was recorded in a study of regulatory T cells in long-lasting Graves disease (dated by TCRdb to the early 2020s). About the full investigation: Newly diagnosed Graves' disease patients had taken antithyroid drugs for less than 3 months. This study used TCR sequencing and RNA sequencing of peripheral blood to compare persistent Graves' disease patients against newly diagnosed Graves' disease patients. The study was conducted in China and was registered as a clinical trial. TCR sequencing covered around 13 persistent and around 20 newly diagnosed Graves' disease patients, around 33 samples in total.

Sample time point, as interpreted from the label and publication: newly diagnosed GD, antithyroid drugs for less than 3 months. For both TCR sequencing and RNA sequencing, RNA was extracted from PBMCs in TRIzol. Graves' disease was diagnosed according to American Thyroid Association guidelines. Recruitment of patients was carried out at an endocrinology department in Xi'an, China. Each patient gave approximately 9 milliliters of peripheral blood, collected in an EDTA anticoagulant tube. Ficoll Paque Plus density gradient separation was used to isolate PBMCs, and no further T cell sorting was done. RNA quality was checked with an Agilent 2100 Bioanalyzer and agarose gel, and concentration with a NanoDrop 2000. The CDR3 numbers 16 residues from cysteine through phenylalanine. Just CDR3 DNA is preserved here, 48 bases in frame from base 1. From V the trimming removes 5 bases and from J it removes 2 bases, while the gene matches leave 6 bases of the junction unaccounted for. Via the germline V gene, CDR1 is SGHAT and CDR2 FQNNGV.

The library came from multiplex PCR. The reads were generated on an Illumina HiSeq 4000. To build TCR beta libraries, CDR3 regions were amplified by Arm-PCR using iRepertoire HTBI primers. PCR products were gel purified before sequencing. The authors processed their data as follows. Gene usage analysis of CDR3 amino acid clonotypes relied on the approximately 60 TRBV and around 13 TRBJ segments identified across samples. COPE and FqMerger were used to merge the filtered high-quality paired reads into contigs. BLAST was used to align contigs to IMGT TRBV, TRBD and TRBJ reference genes, with CDR3 defined following IMGT. Any clonotype with a frequency above 0.1% was counted as a highly expanded clone. Shannon entropy served as the measure of repertoire diversity, while the Gini coefficient captured V-J evenness. Public clonotypes were defined as clonotypes shared by more than one individual. TCRdb reran the public reads through fastp at Q25 and MiXCR, keeping productive beta chains. Rows with one shared CDR3 protein collapse into an entry with the most common genes and DNA. V and J calls and clone size were set by TCRdb, not the authors. Here the sample has roughly 420,000 distinct CDR3 sequences; about 16% occur a single time. The ten largest clones represent 9.5% to 12% of the sample.

This clonotype was seen many times. Its antigen is unknown. Per-nucleotide qualities are absent, and no much larger clonotype sits a single base away. Beyond this particular receptor, the publication reports: Lower TCR Shannon entropy and fewer highly expanded clones were observed in persistent Graves' disease patients than in newly diagnosed patients, which suggested clonal expansion. Persistent patients shared more public clonotypes among themselves (approximately 2,500) than newly diagnosed patients did (approximately 970). Preferential use of TRBV28, TRBJ1-2 and TRBJ2-5 was observed in persistent disease, whereas TRBV20-1 and TRBJ2-1 were favored in newly diagnosed disease. The authors noted that the small sample size was a limitation that may lower accuracy. Sequencing and analysis were restricted to the TCR beta chain. Because the primary lesion, thyroid tissue, could not be accessed, the study looked at peripheral blood alone.

The data also belong to a second study, concerning T cells in Graves' hyperthyroidism and ophthalmopathy. From the second report: Stable Graves' hyperthyroidism was defined as no progression to ophthalmopathy during 18 months of follow-up. The hyperthyroidism patients were between 18 and 65 years old and newly diagnosed, with a disease duration of less than 2 months. The study excluded patients with uncontrolled infections, other autoimmune diseases, pregnancy or lactation. Diagnoses were established on the basis of clinical symptoms, serum thyroxine and TRAb, thyroid ultrasound, and orbital computed tomography. The TCR CDR3 was subjected to a first round of RT-PCR using the HTBI primer set and the Qiagen OneStep RT-PCR kit. Blood samples also contained most of the expanded thyroid clonotypes (frequency above 0.001), which suggests that blood repertoires may reflect thyroid immune responses. A 13 V-J signature model separated ophthalmopathy from stable hyperthyroidism, with around 91% sensitivity and 81.08% specificity in cross-validation and 80%/75% in testing. During validation, the model predicted progression to ophthalmopathy a median of approximately 7 months ahead of onset, with 70.59% sensitivity and less than 85% specificity. A discovery cohort of roughly 100 patients, 43 with Graves' ophthalmopathy and 57 with stable Graves' hyperthyroidism, was used to find distinguishing TCR V-J signatures. Whether ophthalmopathy could be predicted prospectively was tested in an independent validation cohort made up of under 20 hyperthyroidism patients plus 17 patients who later progressed to ophthalmopathy. For training and testing, the roughly 93 patients in the discovery cohort were randomly divided in a 7:3 ratio. Thyroid tissue and blood T-cell repertoires from several Graves' hyperthyroidism patients were also compared in the study. Once sampling was done, hyperthyroidism patients were given methimazole at a starting dose of 30 mg daily, whereas ophthalmopathy patients were given high-dose intravenous methylprednisolone. Libraries were constructed in a second round of multiplex PCR, after which size selection and purification were carried out. Sequencing of the libraries was done on an Illumina HiSeq2000 using paired-end 100 bp reads. SOAPnuke was used to process the raw data, removing reads that contained adapters or uncalled bases, had a mean Phred below 15, or lacked an exact match to the constant primer or identifier. High-quality paired reads were merged using COPE v1.2.5, and each unique nucleotide sequence was defined as a clonotype. MiTCR v1.1 was used to align the clonotypes against IMGT TRBV, TRBD and TRBJ reference segments. The analysis was restricted to V-J combinations with a frequency above 0.0001, which together covered approximately 99% of the repertoires. The TCS score was defined as F50 (clonal expansion) divided by E x V (chaos), with BLOSUM62-based TCRdist calculated between CDR3 peptides within each V-J. Welch's t-statistics and random forest reduced around 550 V-J features to 10 to 15, which were used in a naive Bayes classifier (R e1071). Sample size was not statistically predetermined, and blinding of investigators to group allocation was not performed. According to the paper, TCR Vbeta CDR3 sequencing was carried out on approximately 140 peripheral blood samples, which came from approximately 41 ophthalmopathy, around 75 hyperthyroidism and approximately 17 progressor patients.

The source was peripheral blood mononuclear cells (PBMCs), collected at new diagnosis, from a patient treated with antithyroid drugs. The source of this sequence is a woman aged 25 to 39 with Graves disease. Donor details come from another sample of the same person, matched by shared clones. The rearrangement combines TRBV11-2 with TRBJ2-3, with TRBD2 identical over 11 junction bases. The CDR3 sequence is CASSPGTSGTTDTQYF. The DNA reads TGTGCCAGCAGCCCTGGGACTAGCGGAACCACAGATACGCAGTATTTT.